The present T cell receptor beta chain was sequenced within a study of cytomegalovirus exposure and HLA in healthy donors. Overall study findings and caveats: A missense variant in DCLRE1C was later tied to TCR beta V- and J-gene trimming. Prediction of most subjects' HLA-A and HLA-B alleles by TCR beta sequences was reportedly accurate. When presence/absence was analysed, sequencing depth was taken to be roughly uniform across donors.

This clone was counted a few times. Its antigen is unknown. At the DNA level, this CDR3 is encoded by other sequences in the same sample as well. PCR used 60 Vbeta primers and 13 Jbeta primers. The table came from immunoSEQ multiplex PCR; TCRdb's copy has only in-frame clones and leaves some out. The profile shows around 140,000 clones, over 75% of them singletons. V lost 0 bases and J lost 4; bases outside the gene matches: 5. Germline CDR1 reads ENHRY; CDR2 reads SYGVKD. The CDR3 consists of 15 residues. The clonotype originates from a woman aged 40 to 50 in good health and CMV-seronegative. Sequences were obtained from PBMCs. The V gene is TRBV10-3, the J gene TRBJ1-2; 7 nucleotides match TRBD1. The CDR3 is CAISESGGAGYGYTF. The CDR3 DNA is TGTGCCATCAGTGAGTCAGGGGGCGCTGGCTATGGCTACACCTTC.